A selection of T cell receptor beta chains follows, all from one sample in a study of identical twins. TCRdb fed the 5' RACE reads into MiXCR, producing one record per CDR3 protein. The sample has approximately 210,000 distinct CDR3 sequences; 5.5% to 7.5% are singletons. Separately, the same data were catalogued under a study of T cells expressing NK-cell markers.

Sequenced: CD8+ T cells sorted from blood. The origin of the receptors is a woman aged 18-35 years in good health. CDR3s include the opening cysteine and the closing phenylalanine or tryptophan. A D gene is named only where the DNA matches it firmly. Not all rows give a size; the values are once, few, many and, for expanded clones, a class.

clone size	J gene	D gene	V gene	CDR3 protein	CDR3 DNA
few	TRBJ1-1	TRBD1	TRBV7-9	CASSPDRVYTEVFF	TGTGCCAGCAGCCCGGACAGGGTCTACACTGAAGTTTTCTTT
many	TRBJ1-1	.	TRBV20-1	CSARLSRGTEAFF	TGCAGTGCCCGTCTGAGCCGGGGGACTGAAGCTTTCTTT
few	TRBJ2-1	.	TRBV11-3	CASSDRGAGNEQFF	TGTGCCAGCAGCGACCGCGGGGCAGGCAATGAGCAGTTCTTC
few	TRBJ2-7	TRBD1	TRBV4-3	CASSPFRTGAHEQYF	TGCGCCAGCAGCCCCTTTAGGACAGGGGCACACGAGCAGTACTTC
.	TRBJ2-7	TRBD1	TRBV11-2	CASRVQGDSSYEQYF	TGTGCCAGCAGGGTACAGGGGGATAGCTCCTACGAGCAGTACTTC
.	TRBJ2-1	TRBD1	TRBV5-1	CASSHDRGLDNEQFF	TGCGCCAGCAGTCATGACAGGGGGCTCGACAATGAGCAGTTCTTC
.	TRBJ2-2	.	TRBV9	CASSAYIGELFF	TGTGCCAGCAGCGCGTACATCGGGGAGCTGTTTTTT
.	TRBJ2-1	.	TRBV24-1	CATSLDGTYNEQFF	TGTGCCACCAGTCTAGACGGAACCTACAATGAGCAGTTCTTC
.	TRBJ1-1	.	TRBV5-1	CASSFSEGRDTEAFF	TGCGCCAGCAGCTTCTCCGAGGGTAGAGACACTGAAGCTTTCTTT
many	TRBJ2-5	.	TRBV6-1	CASVRVEKKTQYF	TGTGCCAGCGTGCGCGTGGAGAAGAAGACCCAGTACTTC
few	TRBJ1-1	.	TRBV19	CASSIGPRRGVTEAFF	TGTGCCAGTAGTATCGGACCCAGGAGGGGTGTCACTGAAGCTTTCTTT
.	TRBJ2-1	.	TRBV6-1	CASRPPDRSSSYNEQFF	TGTGCCAGCAGGCCTCCCGACAGGTCTAGCTCCTACAATGAGCAGTTCTTC
.	TRBJ2-7	.	TRBV10-2	CASSESSIYEQYF	TGCGCCAGCAGTGAGTCGAGTATTTACGAGCAGTACTTC
few	TRBJ1-1	.	TRBV7-9	CASSLSFGYTEAFF	TGTGCCAGCAGCCTCTCGTTCGGGTACACTGAAGCTTTCTTT
few	TRBJ2-1	.	TRBV7-2	CASSTTGYEQFF	TGTGCCAGCAGCACCACTGGTTATGAGCAGTTCTTC
.	TRBJ1-2	.	TRBV6-1	CASTHIQGAPYGYTF	TGTGCCAGCACCCACATCCAGGGAGCGCCCTATGGCTACACCTTC
.	TRBJ2-3	TRBD1	TRBV7-9	CASSRGQGTDTQYF	TGTGCCAGCAGCCGAGGACAGGGCACAGATACGCAGTATTTT
few	TRBJ2-1	TRBD2	TRBV2	CASGTFRDYYNEQFF	TGTGCCAGCGGTACCTTCCGGGACTACTACAATGAGCAGTTCTTC
many	TRBJ2-7	TRBD1	TRBV7-9	CASSYPGQGMYEQYF	TGTGCCAGCAGCTACCCGGGACAGGGAATGTACGAGCAGTACTTC
.	TRBJ2-6	.	TRBV30	CAWSVMRGGANVLTF	TGTGCCTGGAGTGTAATGAGGGGTGGGGCCAACGTCCTGACTTTC
.	TRBJ2-7	TRBD2	TRBV19	CASSMSGGHSYEQYF	TGTGCCAGTAGTATGAGCGGGGGACACTCCTACGAGCAGTACTTC